The 21 T cell receptor beta chains below were found in one sample sequenced in a study of T cell changes during pregnancy in multiple sclerosis. Here immunoSEQ multiplex PCR was the method, and the copy in TCRdb shows in-frame clones only, minus some. Of around 56,000 clones listed, about 88% are singletons. Sequencing was performed on CD4+ T cells from peripheral blood mononuclear cells, taken in the third trimester of pregnancy. The receptors come from a female donor with multiple sclerosis, enrolled in a pregnancy study.

This chain links TRBV5-5 with TRBJ1-5; D is ambiguous. Trimming removed 1 base at V and 5 bases at J, with 10 bases between. The CDR3 has 14 amino acids. CDR1 and CDR2 (germline): SGHKS, YYEKEE (reference sequence). CDR3 loop: CASSLLTNDQPQHF. CDR3 DNA sequence: TGTGCCAGCAGCTTGTTAACTAATGATCAGCCCCAGCATTTT.

The genes are TRBV4-1 and TRBJ1-2; D uncertain. Germline V gene data show CDR1 as MGHRA and CDR2 as YSYEKL. CDR3 length: 15 residues. The V and J ends lost 0 bases and 2 bases respectively, with 10 bases between them. The CDR3 region has the DNA TGCGCCAGCAGCCAAGACCCCGGACTGAACTATGGCTACACCTTC. It is translated as CASSQDPGLNYGYTF.

The CDR3 DNA is TGTGCCGTACAGGGGGCCGGCTATGGCTACACCTTC. Protein product: CAVQGAGYGYTF. The rearrangement links TRBV30 to TRBJ1-2, with 9 bases aligning to TRBD1. In germline, CDR1 is GTSNPN, CDR2 SVGIG (reference sequence). This CDR3 is 12 amino acids long. Germline trimming cut 8 bases from V and 4 bases from J; bases unmatched to any gene: 5.

The rearrangement joins TRBV30 to TRBJ1-2; D uncertain. The ends were cut back, 5 bases at V and 8 bases at J, with 15 bases in the middle. The CDR3 is made up of 12 amino acids. Looked up from germline, CDR1 is GTSNPN and CDR2 is SVGIG (reference sequence). Written as DNA, the CDR3 is TGTGCCTGGGCGGGTCTTGGGGTAGGCTACACCTTC. Protein sequence: CAWAGLGVGYTF.

This chain connects TRBV5-1 to TRBJ1-2, with D possibly TRBD1 on 5 matching bases. V lost 0 bases and J lost 3, with 15 bases in between. The CDR3 has 16 residues. Germline CDR1 SGHRS, CDR2 YFSETQ. CDR3 protein: CASSLVSGGTYYGYTF. The CDR3 nucleotides are TGCGCCAGCAGCTTGGTTTCTGGAGGGACCTACTATGGCTACACCTTC.

This chain uses TRBV7-9 with TRBJ1-1; D is undetermined. Germline-derived CDR1 and CDR2 are SEHNR and FQNEAQ (reference sequence). This CDR3 has 15 residues. V lost 4 bases to trimming and J lost 0 bases, with 12 bases between them. Here the CDR3 DNA reads TGTGCCAGCAGCTCCTCGGGTGGGTTGAACACTGAAGCTTTCTTT. It specifies CASSSSGGLNTEAFF. The full variable domain, in which reference TRBV7-9 and TRBJ1-1 provide the parts outside the CDR3, is DTGVSQNPRHKITKRGQNVTFRCDPISEHNRLYWYRQTLGQGPEFLTYFQNEAQLEKSRLLSDRFSAERPKGSFSTLEIQRTEQGDSAMYLCASSSSGGLNTEAFFGQGTRLTVV.

This clone appeared a single time. The chain links TRBV10-1 to TRBJ1-1; a weak D match, TRBD1 (5 bases). The germline gives CDR1 WNHNN, CDR2 SYGVQD (reference sequence). V was shortened by 7 bases and J by 2 bases, with 11 bases between the two germline ends. The CDR3 is 13 amino acids. The CDR3 DNA sequence: TGCGCCAGCACAGAGACAGAAAACACTGAAGCTTTCTTT. This sequence encodes CASTETENTEAFF.

V gene TRBV19 combines with J gene TRBJ1-1; D is undetermined. Germline values: CDR1 LNHDA, CDR2 SQIVND (reference sequence). The V gene lost 5 bases and the J gene lost 6 bases, with 19 bases spanning the gap. The CDR3 runs to 15 residues. The chain's CDR3 is CASSSYDEVVAEAFF. The CDR3 DNA sequence: TGTGCCAGTAGTTCATATGACGAGGTGGTTGCTGAAGCTTTCTTT.

This clone appeared once. The chain carries TRBV13 and TRBJ2-7, with a possible D match to TRBD1 (5 bases). Germline V gene lookup returns CDR1 PRHDT and CDR2 FYEKMQ (reference sequence). Trimming stripped 5 bases from V and 6 bases from J, with 14 bases between. This CDR3 is 13 amino acids long. The CDR3 coding sequence is TGTGCCAGCAGCGTATCGGGTGGGGCCGAGCAGTACTTC. Translated, it gives CASSVSGGAEQYF.

This chain links TRBV4-3 with TRBJ1-1; D is perhaps TRBD1 (6 bases). CDR3 length equals 15 residues. Trimming took 3 bases from V and 4 from J, leaving 15 bases between them. Germline loops: CDR1 LGHNA, CDR2 YSLEER. CDR3 loop: CASSQEGQQFTEAFF. The CDR3 DNA reads as TGCGCCAGCAGCCAGGAAGGACAGCAGTTCACTGAAGCTTTCTTT.

This rearrangement joins TRBV2 to TRBJ1-1; D is ambiguous. This CDR3 has 12 residues. Germline V CDR1 and CDR2: SNHLY, FYNNEI. V was cut by 5 bases and J by 7 bases, with 11 bases left in between. CDR3 residues: CASSTEVGEAFF. DNA for the CDR3: TGTGCCAGCAGTACCGAGGTGGGTGAAGCTTTCTTT.

V usage is TRBV6-1 and J usage is TRBJ1-2; D is unclear. Germline CDR1 reads MNHNS; CDR2 reads SASEGT. Trimming cost V 6 bases and J 8 bases, with 13 bases left between them. The CDR3 consists of 12 residues. In DNA form, the CDR3 reads TGTGCCAGCAGGCCGGGAGTAAAGGGCTACACCTTC. Its protein product is CASRPGVKGYTF.

The chain is built from TRBV19 and TRBJ2-1; possible D gene TRBD2, 5 bases. CDR1 is LNHDA, CDR2 SQIVND, per germline (reference sequence). Trimming pared 3 bases from V and 4 bases from J, leaving 13 bases between. The CDR3 loop spans 15 amino acids. The CDR3 protein is CASSIMARDYNEQFF. The DNA of the CDR3 is TGTGCCAGTAGTATTATGGCGAGGGATTACAATGAGCAGTTCTTC.

J is TRBJ1-2 and V is TRBV9; TRBD1 might be the D (5 bases). Germline assignment: CDR1 SGDLS and CDR2 YYNGEE. Between the trimmed V and J ends, which lost 1 base and 4 bases, there was a span of 11 bases. The CDR3 contains 14 residues. CDR3 loop: CASSVNRGSYGYTF. The CDR3 nucleotides are TGTGCCAGCAGCGTAAACCGGGGGAGCTATGGCTACACCTTC.

V gene TRBV30 combines with J gene TRBJ1-1; 10 bases match TRBD1. Per germline, CDR1 GTSNPN and CDR2 SVGIG (reference sequence). The trim removed 2 bases at V and 6 bases at J, leaving 9 bases unmatched. The CDR3 covers 15 residues. The CDR3 sequence: CAWSFGQGDFSEAFF. CDR3 nucleotides: TGTGCCTGGAGTTTCGGACAGGGGGATTTCTCTGAAGCTTTCTTT.

V gene TRBV6-1 combines with J gene TRBJ1-3, with D possibly being TRBD1 (6 bases). This CDR3 region has 13 residues. Germline V CDR1 and CDR2: MNHNS, SASEGT. The V end was cut by 2 bases, the J end by 11 bases, with 13 bases between. The CDR3 is CASSEYQGWAIYF. CDR3 DNA sequence: TGTGCCAGCAGTGAATATCAGGGGTGGGCCATATATTTT.

V and J are TRBV29-1 and TRBJ1-5, with 9 bases fitting TRBD1. The CDR3 has 13 amino acids. With 7 bases clipped from V and 5 bases from J, the junction kept 6 bases outside the gene matches. CDR1 is SQVTM, CDR2 ANQGSEA, per germline. The CDR3 nucleotides read TGCAGCGCCATGGGACAGGGCGATCAGCCCCAGCATTTT. Amino acids: CSAMGQGDQPQHF.

The chain joins TRBV6-1 to TRBJ1-5; 8 bases match TRBD1. J was trimmed by 2 bases and V by 5 bases; bases with no gene match: 5. The CDR3 is 15 amino acids. Per the germline V gene, CDR1 is MNHNS and CDR2 is SASEGT. The CDR3 DNA reads as TGTGCCAGCAGTATGACAGGGGAGGGCAATCAGCCCCAGCATTTT. The encoded protein is CASSMTGEGNQPQHF.

This chain joins TRBV5-4 and TRBJ2-1; TRBD2 matches at 11 bases. CDR3 length equals 15 residues. CDR1 is SGHNT, CDR2 YYREEE, per germline (reference sequence). The V and J ends lost 0 bases and 9 bases, in that order; junction bases with no gene match: 5. CDR3 coding DNA: TGTGCCAGCAGCTTGGATAGCGGGAGGGCCGTTGAGCAGTTCTTC. Translating it yields CASSLDSGRAVEQFF.

This clone has just one count. The J gene is TRBJ2-3, the V gene TRBV15; D gene uncertain. CDR3 size: 13 residues. Germline CDR1 and CDR2: LNHNV and YYDKDF (reference sequence). V lost 0 bases and J lost 4, with 5 bases in between. The CDR3 DNA reads as TGTGCCACCAGCAGAGATGTAGCAGATACGCAGTATTTT. This encodes CATSRDVADTQYF.

V and J are TRBV9 and TRBJ1-2, with 8 bases matching TRBD1. Trimming took 3 bases from V and 6 from J; bases not matched to a gene: 13. Germline CDR1 SGDLS, CDR2 YYNGEE. The CDR3 has 16 residues. The CDR3 coding sequence is TGTGCCAGCAGCGCGAATCCCCCGACAGGGGCCCATGGCTACACCTTC. Its protein product is CASSANPPTGAHGYTF.